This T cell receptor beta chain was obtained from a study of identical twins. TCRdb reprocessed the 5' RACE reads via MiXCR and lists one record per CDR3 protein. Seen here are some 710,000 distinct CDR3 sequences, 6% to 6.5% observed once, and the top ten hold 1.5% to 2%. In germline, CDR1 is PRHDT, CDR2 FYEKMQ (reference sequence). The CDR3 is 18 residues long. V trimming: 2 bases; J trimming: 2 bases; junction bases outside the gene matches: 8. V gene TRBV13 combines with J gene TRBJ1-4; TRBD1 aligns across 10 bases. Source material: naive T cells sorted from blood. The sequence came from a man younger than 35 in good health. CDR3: CASSLWGQGFGTNEKLFF. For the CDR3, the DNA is TGTGCCAGCAGCTTATGGGGACAGGGGTTCGGCACTAATGAAAAACTGTTTTTT.